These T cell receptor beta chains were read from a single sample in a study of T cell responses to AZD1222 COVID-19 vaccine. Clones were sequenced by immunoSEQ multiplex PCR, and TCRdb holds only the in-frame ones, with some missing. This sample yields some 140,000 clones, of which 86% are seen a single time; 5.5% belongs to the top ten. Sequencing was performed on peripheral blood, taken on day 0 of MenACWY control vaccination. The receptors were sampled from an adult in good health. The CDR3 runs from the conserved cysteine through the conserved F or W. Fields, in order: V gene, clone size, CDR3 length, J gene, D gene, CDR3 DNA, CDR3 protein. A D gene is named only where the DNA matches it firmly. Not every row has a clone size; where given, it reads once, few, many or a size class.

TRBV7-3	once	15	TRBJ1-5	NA	TGTGCCAGCAGCTTAGGAGGGGAGGGCAATCAGCCCCAGCATTTT	CASSLGGEGNQPQHF
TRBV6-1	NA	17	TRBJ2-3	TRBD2	TGTGCCAGCAGTGAACTAGCGGGGGGGCGGTTGAGAGATACGCAGTATTTT	CASSELAGGRLRDTQYF
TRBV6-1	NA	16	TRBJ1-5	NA	TGTGCCAGCAGTGACCTACCCCCCGCTAGCGGACAGCCCCAGCATTTT	CASSDLPPASGQPQHF
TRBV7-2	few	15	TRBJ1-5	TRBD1	TGTGCCAGCAGCTTAGAACAGGGGGCAAGTCAGCCCCAGCATTTT	CASSLEQGASQPQHF
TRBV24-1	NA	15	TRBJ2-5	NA	TGTGCCACCAGTGATATCGGGGTTGGACAAGAGACCCAGTACTTC	CATSDIGVGQETQYF
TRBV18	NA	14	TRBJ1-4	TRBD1	TGTGCCAGCTCACCCGGGACAGGGAGAGAAAAACTGTTTTTT	CASSPGTGREKLFF
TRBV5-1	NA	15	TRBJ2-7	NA	TGCGCCAGCAGCTCAGGACGGACACCGCGGGACGAGCAGTACTTC	CASSSGRTPRDEQYF
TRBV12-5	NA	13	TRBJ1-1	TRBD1	TGTGCTAGTGTCCTCAGGGGGGAAACTGAAGCTTTCTTT	CASVLRGETEAFF
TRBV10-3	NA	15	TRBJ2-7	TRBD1	TGTGCCATCAGCGCAAGCCCCGGGACAGGGGGCGAGCAGTACTTC	CAISASPGTGGEQYF
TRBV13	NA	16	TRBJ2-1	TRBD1	TGTGCCAGCAGCTTAGATAGGGGGCAGGTTTACAATGAGCAGTTCTTC	CASSLDRGQVYNEQFF
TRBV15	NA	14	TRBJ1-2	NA	TGTGCCACCAGCAGAGATAGATGGGATTATGGCTACACCTTC	CATSRDRWDYGYTF
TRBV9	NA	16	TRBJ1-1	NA	TGTGCCAGCAGCACACTAGGGGGGACGGGGGAGACTGAAGCTTTCTTT	CASSTLGGTGETEAFF